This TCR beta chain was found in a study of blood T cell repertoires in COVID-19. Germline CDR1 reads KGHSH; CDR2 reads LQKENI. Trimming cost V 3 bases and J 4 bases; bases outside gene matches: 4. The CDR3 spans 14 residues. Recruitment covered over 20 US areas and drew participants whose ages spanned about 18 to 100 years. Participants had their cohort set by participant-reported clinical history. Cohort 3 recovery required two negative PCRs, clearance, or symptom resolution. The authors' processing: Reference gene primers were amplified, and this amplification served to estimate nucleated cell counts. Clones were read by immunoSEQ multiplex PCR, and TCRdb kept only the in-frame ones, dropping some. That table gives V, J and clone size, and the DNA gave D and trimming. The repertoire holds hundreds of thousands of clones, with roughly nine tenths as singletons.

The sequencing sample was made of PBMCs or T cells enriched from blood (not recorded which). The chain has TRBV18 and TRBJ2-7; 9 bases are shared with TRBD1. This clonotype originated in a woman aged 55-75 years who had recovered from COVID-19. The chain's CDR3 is CASSPRTGEYEQYF. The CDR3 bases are TGTGCCAGCTCACCCCGGACAGGGGAGTACGAGCAGTACTTC.